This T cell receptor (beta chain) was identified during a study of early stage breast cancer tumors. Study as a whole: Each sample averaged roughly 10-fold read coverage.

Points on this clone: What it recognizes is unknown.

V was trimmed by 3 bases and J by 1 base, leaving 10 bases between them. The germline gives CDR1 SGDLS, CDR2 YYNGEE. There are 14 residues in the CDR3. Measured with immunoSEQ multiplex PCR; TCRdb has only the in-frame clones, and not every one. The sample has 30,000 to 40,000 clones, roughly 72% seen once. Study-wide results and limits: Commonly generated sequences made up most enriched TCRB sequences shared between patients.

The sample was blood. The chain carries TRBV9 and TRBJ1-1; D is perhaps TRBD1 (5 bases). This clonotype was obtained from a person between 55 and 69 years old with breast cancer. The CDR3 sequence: CASSAQGENTEAFF. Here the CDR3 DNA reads TGTGCCAGCAGCGCCCAGGGAGAGAACACTGAAGCTTTCTTT.